The 9 T cell receptor beta chains given below trace back to one sample, sequenced in a study of OX40 agonist ivuxolimab in advanced cancers. The method was immunoSEQ multiplex PCR; TCRdb's version includes in-frame clones alone and lacks a portion of them. This sample has some 40,000 clones, with around 93% found just once. Specimen: CD4+ or CD8+ T cells sorted from blood, collected in a trial of the OX40 agonist ivuxolimab. The receptors here all came from an adult with an advanced solid tumor such as melanoma, head and neck, liver or kidney cancer.

The chain has TRBV27 and TRBJ2-7; the match to TRBD1 covers 10 bases. Per germline, CDR1 MNHEY and CDR2 SMNVEV (reference sequence). This CDR3 spans 15 amino acids. J lost 2 bases, V lost 4 bases, and 5 bases had no gene match. The CDR3 DNA follows: TGTGCCAGCAGTTACAAGGGACAGGGGACCTACGAGCAGTACTTC. It encodes CASSYKGQGTYEQYF.

The gene calls are TRBV5-7 and TRBJ1-2, with D possibly TRBD1 on 6 matching bases. TRBV5-7 is an open reading frame whose function is uncertain. V was shortened by 4 bases and J by 1 base, with 17 bases between the two germline ends. This CDR3 comprises 16 residues. The CDR3 bases are TGTGCCAGCAGCCCCAGCCGGGGGCGACTTAACTATGGCTACACCTTC. Translating gives CASSPSRGRLNYGYTF.

The rearrangement links TRBV7-9 to TRBJ1-4; 9 positions match TRBD1. This CDR3 spans 17 amino acids. The V gene's germline CDR1 is SEHNR and CDR2 FQNEAQ (reference sequence). Germline trimming cut 2 bases from V and 8 bases from J; bases unmatched to any gene: 12. CDR3 protein: CASSLPTDRGIWEKLFF. The CDR3 DNA reads TGTGCCAGCAGCTTACCGACGGACAGGGGAATTTGGGAAAAACTGTTTTTT.

This clone was found once. The chain uses TRBV6-1 and TRBJ2-7; tentatively, D is TRBD1 (5 bases). Looked up from germline, CDR1 is MNHNS and CDR2 is SASEGT. Between the trimmed V and J ends, which lost 4 bases and 0 bases, there was a span of 10 bases. The CDR3 covers 14 residues. The CDR3 nucleotides are TGTGCCAGCAGTGCAGCAGGGCTCTCCTACGAGCAGTACTTC. Translation gives CASSAAGLSYEQYF.

This clone was seen once. This chain joins TRBV29-1 and TRBJ1-3; TRBD1 is a possible D gene (6 bases). Trimming left V 5 bases short and J 2 bases short, with 10 bases between. CDR3 length: 13 residues. Germline V gene lookup returns CDR1 SQVTM and CDR2 ANQGSEA. CDR3 coding DNA: TGCAGCGTTTGGGGGGCCGCTGGAAACACCATATATTTT. Amino acids: CSVWGAAGNTIYF.

The chain is built from TRBV7-9 and TRBJ2-7, with 7 bases aligning to TRBD1. This CDR3 is built from 15 residues. In germline, CDR1 is SEHNR, CDR2 FQNEAQ (reference sequence). V lost 4 bases to trimming and J lost 3 bases; unmatched junction nucleotides: 9. The CDR3 coding sequence is TGTGCCAGCAGCTCACAAACCACAGGGGTCTACGAGCAGTACTTC. Amino acids: CASSSQTTGVYEQYF.

This clone was counted once. The J gene is TRBJ1-1, the V gene TRBV28, with no clear D. The germline gives CDR1 MDHEN, CDR2 SYDVKM. The CDR3 extends over 16 amino acids. Deletions cut 6 bases from V and 1 base from J, with 18 bases between. This chain's CDR3 is CASSPFGVGPNTEAFF. DNA of the CDR3: TGTGCCAGCAGCCCATTTGGCGTGGGCCCGAACACTGAAGCTTTCTTT.

The gene calls are TRBV27 and TRBJ2-2, with a weak D call TRBD2 (6 bases). The V and J ends lost 0 bases and 6 bases respectively, with 14 bases between them. CDR1 is MNHEY, CDR2 SMNVEV, per germline (reference sequence). This CDR3 contains 16 residues. The CDR3 DNA reads TGTGCCAGCAGTTTATCGCCCGGGAGCCGGGCCGGGGAGCTGTTTTTT. Its translation is CASSLSPGSRAGELFF.

The chain links TRBV5-4 to TRBJ2-1; 8 positions match TRBD2. The germline V gene encodes CDR1 SGHNT and CDR2 YYREEE (reference sequence). The ends lost 0 bases at V and 8 bases at J; junction bases unmatched: 16. This CDR3 is 18 amino acids long. This CDR3 is CASSLAGGPSSSRDEQFF. CDR3 bases: TGTGCCAGCAGCTTGGCGGGAGGGCCAAGTAGTAGTAGAGATGAGCAGTTCTTC.